This note documents a single TCR beta chain sequence. Antigen specificity is unknown. Since no conserved phenylalanine or tryptophan closes the CDR3, a read error is the likely cause. The limits of the CDR3 on the DNA are not certain, so only TCRdb's listed CDR3 is given. This specimen belongs to a study of breast tumors, draining lymph nodes, adjacent tissues. Whole-study findings and limits: Most tumor T cells seemingly derive from lymph node, then expand in tumor. That most tumor T cells come from lymph nodes remained unproven. Tumors had less TCR diversity than lymph nodes, more than nontumor tissue.

The CDR3 is 8 residues long, ends included. Germline assignment: CDR1 PRHDT and CDR2 FYEKMQ (reference sequence). TCRdb re-derived calls from the multiplex PCR reads in MiXCR, one entry per CDR3 protein. The table shows 50,000 to 85,000 distinct CDR3 sequences, with 40% to 45% occurring only once. The specimen sequenced was breast tumor tissue. This chain joins TRBV13 and TRBJ1-6; the D segment call TRBD1 is taken from the table without a DNA check. This receptor was identified in a female donor with breast cancer. Some clones in this sample may be carry-over from other donors' samples. CDR3 in amino acids: CASSQRGR.